Listed below are T cell receptor beta chains from one sample, sequenced in a study of T cells after yellow fever vaccination. TCRdb re-called the 5' RACE reads with MiXCR, one entry per CDR3 protein. This sample has around 88,000 distinct CDR3 sequences, with roughly 15% found just once. The source material was CD8+ T cells not binding an NS4B(214-222) dextramer, sorted from PBMCs, sampled roughly 20 days after the first yellow fever vaccination. The receptors stem from a young man who received the YFV17D yellow fever vaccine. Both conserved end residues are part of each CDR3. D genes are given only for firm matches. Some rows have no size entry. The others give once, few or many, or a class for an expanded clone.

clone size: few; V gene: TRBV20-1; D gene: NA; J gene: TRBJ2-2; CDR3 DNA: TGCAGTGCTAGAGATGGACAGTACACCGGGGAGCTGTTTTTT; CDR3 protein: CSARDGQYTGELFF
clone size: NA; V gene: TRBV7-3; D gene: NA; J gene: TRBJ2-3; CDR3 DNA: TGTGTCAGCAGTTCCGTAGTTACTAGCACAGATACGCAGTATTTT; CDR3 protein: CVSSSVVTSTDTQYF
clone size: NA; V gene: TRBV6-2/TRBV6-3; D gene: NA; J gene: TRBJ2-5; CDR3 DNA: TGTGCCAGCAGTGGGACGTATCGGGAGACCCAGTACTTC; CDR3 protein: CASSGTYRETQYF
clone size: NA; V gene: TRBV6-2/TRBV6-3; D gene: TRBD1; J gene: TRBJ1-1; CDR3 DNA: TGTGCCAGCAGTACCGGGACAGTTGAAGCTTTCTTT; CDR3 protein: CASSTGTVEAFF
clone size: few; V gene: TRBV7-2; D gene: NA; J gene: TRBJ2-6; CDR3 DNA: TGTGCCAGCAGCTTAGGAGGGGCCAACGTCCTGACTTTC; CDR3 protein: CASSLGGANVLTF
clone size: NA; V gene: TRBV7-3; D gene: NA; J gene: TRBJ2-1; CDR3 DNA: TGTGCCAGCAGCTTCGAGGGCAATGAGCAGTTCTTC; CDR3 protein: CASSFEGNEQFF
clone size: NA; V gene: TRBV6-1; D gene: TRBD2; J gene: TRBJ2-5; CDR3 DNA: TGTGTCAGCAGCGGACTAGCGGGGGACGAAAAAGAGACCCAGTACTTC; CDR3 protein: CVSSGLAGDEKETQYF
clone size: few; V gene: TRBV7-9; D gene: NA; J gene: TRBJ1-2; CDR3 DNA: TGTGCCAGCACCATACATACGAGGGGACCGGAATATGGCTACACCTTC; CDR3 protein: CASTIHTRGPEYGYTF
clone size: few; V gene: TRBV9; D gene: NA; J gene: TRBJ2-4; CDR3 DNA: TGTGCCAGCAGTGGACCGGGCCTAGCCAAAAACATTCAGTACTTC; CDR3 protein: CASSGPGLAKNIQYF
clone size: few; V gene: TRBV7-9; D gene: NA; J gene: TRBJ1-5; CDR3 DNA: TGTGCCAGCAGCTCCCCAGTAAGCAATCAGCCCCAGCATTTT; CDR3 protein: CASSSPVSNQPQHF
clone size: NA; V gene: TRBV11-2; D gene: NA; J gene: TRBJ2-2; CDR3 DNA: TGTGCCAGCAGCTTAGGGGGGGGGGCCCACGGGGAGCTGTTTTTT; CDR3 protein: CASSLGGGAHGELFF
clone size: NA; V gene: TRBV7-7; D gene: NA; J gene: TRBJ2-5; CDR3 DNA: TGTGCTAGCAGCTTAGACGGCAGTATCCAAGAGACCCAGTACTTC; CDR3 protein: CASSLDGSIQETQYF
clone size: few; V gene: TRBV4-1; D gene: NA; J gene: TRBJ2-7; CDR3 DNA: TGCGCCAGCAGCCAAGGGAGGGGGTCCGGGTACGAGCAGTACTTC; CDR3 protein: CASSQGRGSGYEQYF
clone size: NA; V gene: TRBV20-1; D gene: NA; J gene: TRBJ2-1; CDR3 DNA: TGCAGTGCTAGTTTGGCTACGTGGGATGAGCAGTTCTTC; CDR3 protein: CSASLATWDEQFF
clone size: few; V gene: TRBV6-1; D gene: TRBD1; J gene: TRBJ1-1; CDR3 DNA: TGTGCCAGCACCGGGGGACAGGGGAGGTTAACTGAAGCTTTCTTT; CDR3 protein: CASTGGQGRLTEAFF
clone size: NA; V gene: TRBV28; D gene: TRBD1; J gene: TRBJ1-2; CDR3 DNA: TGTGCCAGCAGTTCAAAGGGGGCCTATGGCTACACCTTC; CDR3 protein: CASSSKGAYGYTF
clone size: few; V gene: TRBV6-2/TRBV6-3; D gene: TRBD1; J gene: TRBJ2-1; CDR3 DNA: TGTGCCAGCAGCCCACGGGGACAGTTCTACAATGAGCAGTTCTTC; CDR3 protein: CASSPRGQFYNEQFF
clone size: NA; V gene: TRBV12-3/TRBV12-4; D gene: NA; J gene: TRBJ1-1; CDR3 DNA: TGTGCCAGCAGTTTAGTAGGACAGAACACTGAAGCTTTCTTT; CDR3 protein: CASSLVGQNTEAFF
clone size: many; V gene: TRBV5-1; D gene: NA; J gene: TRBJ2-1; CDR3 DNA: TGCGCCAGCAACCGGTGGGCAGGGATCTACAATGAGCAGTTCTTC; CDR3 protein: CASNRWAGIYNEQFF
clone size: few; V gene: TRBV9; D gene: NA; J gene: TRBJ2-1; CDR3 DNA: TGTGCCAGCAGCGAGGGGGGGAGCTCCTACAATGAGCAGTTCTTC; CDR3 protein: CASSEGGSSYNEQFF
clone size: NA; V gene: TRBV4-1; D gene: NA; J gene: TRBJ2-5; CDR3 DNA: TGCGCCAGCAGCCAAGTGGACATCCAAGAGACCCAGTACTTC; CDR3 protein: CASSQVDIQETQYF
clone size: few; V gene: TRBV12-3/TRBV12-4; D gene: TRBD2; J gene: TRBJ2-5; CDR3 DNA: TGTGCCAGCAGGACTAGCGGGGCAGATGAGGAGACCCAGTACTTC; CDR3 protein: CASRTSGADEETQYF
clone size: few; V gene: TRBV21-1; D gene: NA; J gene: TRBJ2-3; CDR3 DNA: TGTGCCAGCGTCTGGGGGGAGACAGGGGCAGATACGCAGTATTTT; CDR3 protein: CASVWGETGADTQYF
clone size: NA; V gene: TRBV4-3; D gene: TRBD2; J gene: TRBJ2-7; CDR3 DNA: TGCGCCAGCAGCCAAGCGGGGGGGATTGACGAGCAGTACTTC; CDR3 protein: CASSQAGGIDEQYF
clone size: few; V gene: TRBV10-3; D gene: NA; J gene: TRBJ1-1; CDR3 DNA: TGTGCCATCACCAGGGGACAGAACACTGAAGCTTTCTTT; CDR3 protein: CAITRGQNTEAFF
clone size: few; V gene: TRBV6-5; D gene: NA; J gene: TRBJ1-2; CDR3 DNA: TGTGCCAGCAGTTACGGGAGGTCCCCCTCAAATGGCTACACCTTC; CDR3 protein: CASSYGRSPSNGYTF
clone size: NA; V gene: TRBV18; D gene: TRBD2; J gene: TRBJ2-7; CDR3 DNA: TGTGCCAGCTCACCCCGGACTAGCGGGGGTCTCACCTACGAGCAGTACTTC; CDR3 protein: CASSPRTSGGLTYEQYF
clone size: few; V gene: TRBV7-9; D gene: NA; J gene: TRBJ2-2; CDR3 DNA: TGTGCCAGCAGCTCCACAGTAGGGGGGACCGGGGAGCTGTTTTTT; CDR3 protein: CASSSTVGGTGELFF
clone size: NA; V gene: TRBV9; D gene: TRBD2; J gene: TRBJ2-2; CDR3 DNA: TGTGCCAGCAGCGACGGGACTAGCGGGGGGAATACCGGGGAGCTGTTTTTT; CDR3 protein: CASSDGTSGGNTGELFF
clone size: NA; V gene: TRBV3-1; D gene: NA; J gene: TRBJ1-2; CDR3 DNA: TGTGCCAGCAGCCGACCTGGTCCGCACGGCTACACCTTC; CDR3 protein: CASSRPGPHGYTF
clone size: NA; V gene: TRBV12-3/TRBV12-4; D gene: NA; J gene: TRBJ2-7; CDR3 DNA: TGTGCCAGCAGTGCCGGGACCTACGAGCAGTACTTC; CDR3 protein: CASSAGTYEQYF
clone size: few; V gene: TRBV7-8; D gene: NA; J gene: TRBJ1-6; CDR3 DNA: TGTGCCAGCAGCTTAGAGAACACCCTTAGCTCCTATAATTCACCCCTCCACTTT; CDR3 protein: CASSLENTLSSYNSPLHF
clone size: once; V gene: TRBV4-1; D gene: NA; J gene: TRBJ1-5; CDR3 DNA: TGCGCCAGCAGCCAGAAACAGGGTGGTGGCAATCAGCCCCAGCATTTT; CDR3 protein: CASSQKQGGGNQPQHF
clone size: NA; V gene: TRBV13; D gene: TRBD1; J gene: TRBJ2-1; CDR3 DNA: TGTGCCAGCAGCTTAGTACAGGGGGTGAATGAGCAGTTCTTC; CDR3 protein: CASSLVQGVNEQFF
clone size: few; V gene: TRBV6-1; D gene: TRBD1; J gene: TRBJ2-6; CDR3 DNA: TGTGCCAGCAGCCCGACAGGGGGCTTCCCCGGGGCCAACGTCCTGACTTTC; CDR3 protein: CASSPTGGFPGANVLTF
clone size: NA; V gene: TRBV20-1; D gene: NA; J gene: TRBJ2-6; CDR3 DNA: TGCAGTGCTAGAATCCGACACACTGGTGCCGGGGCCAACGTCCTGACTTTC; CDR3 protein: CSARIRHTGAGANVLTF